This TCR beta chain is from a study of cytomegalovirus exposure and HLA in healthy donors. Study-level points and caveats: The likely origin of a cluster of highly shared sequence variants was a sequencing artifact. Some V segments (TRBV6-2 and TRBV6-3 among them) were excluded as indistinguishable.

Both 60 Vbeta primers and 13 Jbeta primers went into the PCR. The repertoire was sequenced with immunoSEQ multiplex PCR; TCRdb's copy has only in-frame clones and lacks some. This repertoire shows about 160,000 clones, roughly 84% found once; its top ten account for about 2.1%. Comments on this clone: No antigen is known for it.

These donors counted as nominally healthy when sampled, but unrecorded immune exposures were likely. V was cut by 6 bases and J by 4 bases, with 9 bases left in between. From germline, CDR1 is SNHLY and CDR2 FYNNEI. The CDR3 loop spans 12 amino acids. The chain carries TRBV2 and TRBJ1-2; D perhaps matches TRBD1 (6 bases). This clonotype was obtained from a man between 18 and 29 years old in good health and CMV-seropositive. The sequenced material came from PBMCs. This CDR3 is CASRDSTYGYTF. In DNA, the CDR3 is TGTGCCAGCAGGGACAGTACCTATGGCTACACCTTC.